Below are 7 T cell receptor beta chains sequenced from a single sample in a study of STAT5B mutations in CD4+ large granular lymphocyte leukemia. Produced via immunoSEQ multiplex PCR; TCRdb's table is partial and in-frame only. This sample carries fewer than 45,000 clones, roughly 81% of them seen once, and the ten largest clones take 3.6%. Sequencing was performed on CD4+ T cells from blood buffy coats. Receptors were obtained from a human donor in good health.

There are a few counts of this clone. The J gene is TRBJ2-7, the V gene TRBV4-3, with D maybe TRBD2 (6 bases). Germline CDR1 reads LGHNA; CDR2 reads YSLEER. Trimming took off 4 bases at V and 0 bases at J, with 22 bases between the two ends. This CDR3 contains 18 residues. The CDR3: CASSLGRRGGGSSYEQYF. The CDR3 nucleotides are TGCGCCAGCAGCCTCGGAAGGCGGGGAGGAGGGAGCTCCTACGAGCAGTACTTC.

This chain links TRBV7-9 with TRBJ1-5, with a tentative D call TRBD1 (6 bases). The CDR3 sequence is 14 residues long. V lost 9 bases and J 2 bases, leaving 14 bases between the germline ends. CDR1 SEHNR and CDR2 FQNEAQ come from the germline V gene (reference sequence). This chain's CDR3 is CASEIAGGNQPQHF. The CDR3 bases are TGTGCCAGTGAAATAGCAGGGGGCAATCAGCCCCAGCATTTT. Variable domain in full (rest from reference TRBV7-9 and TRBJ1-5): DTGVSQNPRHKITKRGQNVTFRCDPISEHNRLYWYRQTLGQGPEFLTYFQNEAQLEKSRLLSDRFSAERPKGSFSTLEIQRTEQGDSAMYLCASEIAGGNQPQHFGDGTRLSIL.

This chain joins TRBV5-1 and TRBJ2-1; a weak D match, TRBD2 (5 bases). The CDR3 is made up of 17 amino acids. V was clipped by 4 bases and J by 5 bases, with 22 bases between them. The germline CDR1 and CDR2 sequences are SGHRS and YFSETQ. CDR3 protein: CASSRSHLATKDNEQFF. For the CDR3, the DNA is TGCGCCAGCAGCCGCTCCCACCTAGCCACCAAGGACAATGAGCAGTTCTTC.

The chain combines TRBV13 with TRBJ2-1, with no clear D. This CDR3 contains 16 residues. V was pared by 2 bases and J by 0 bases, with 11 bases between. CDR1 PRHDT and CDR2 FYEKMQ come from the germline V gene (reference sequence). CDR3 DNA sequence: TGTGCCAGCAGCTTACATCGGAGCAACTCCTACAATGAGCAGTTCTTC. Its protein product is CASSLHRSNSYNEQFF.

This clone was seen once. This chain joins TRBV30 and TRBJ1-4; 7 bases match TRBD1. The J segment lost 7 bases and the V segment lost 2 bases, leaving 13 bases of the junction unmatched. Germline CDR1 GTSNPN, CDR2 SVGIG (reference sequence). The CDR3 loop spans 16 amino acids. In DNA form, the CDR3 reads TGTGCCTGGAGTAGGGGGATTCGCAGGGGGAGTGAAAAACTGTTTTTT. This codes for CAWSRGIRRGSEKLFF.

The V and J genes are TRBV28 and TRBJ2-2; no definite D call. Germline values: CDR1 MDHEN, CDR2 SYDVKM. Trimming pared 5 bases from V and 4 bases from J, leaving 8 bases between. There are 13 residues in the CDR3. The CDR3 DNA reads TGTGCCAGCAGTACAGCAAGCACCGGGGAGCTGTTTTTT. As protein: CASSTASTGELFF.

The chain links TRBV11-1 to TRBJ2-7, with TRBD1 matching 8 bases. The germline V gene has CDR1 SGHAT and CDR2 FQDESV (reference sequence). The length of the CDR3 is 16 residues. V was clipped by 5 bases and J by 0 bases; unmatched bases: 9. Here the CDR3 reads CASSDAGQGRSYEQYF. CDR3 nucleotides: TGTGCCAGCAGCGATGCAGGACAGGGACGCTCCTACGAGCAGTACTTC.